Listed below are T cell receptor beta chains from one sample, sequenced in a study of cytotoxic CD8 clonotypes in ibrutinib-treated CLL. Sequenced by immunoSEQ multiplex PCR; TCRdb stores in-frame clones only, minus some. Found here are fewer than 35,000 clones, 85% of them singletons; the top ten hold more than 6.5%. The source material was PBMCs, sampled after 24 months of ibrutinib treatment. The receptors stem from a human donor with chronic lymphocytic leukemia. The CDR3 runs from the conserved cysteine through the conserved F or W. D genes are given only for firm matches. Size is stated for part of the rows, as once, few or many counts, or as a class when the clone is expanded.

D	V	size	length	J	DNA	CDR3
TRBD1	TRBV19	-	16	TRBJ1-6	TGTGCCAGTCAAGTGGGATCCGGGACAGGTCATTCACCCCTCCACTTT	CASQVGSGTGHSPLHF
-	TRBV20-1	-	11	TRBJ2-7	TGCAGTGCTAGGGCAGCCTACGAGCAGTACTTC	CSARAAYEQYF
TRBD1	TRBV18	-	14	TRBJ1-5	TGTGCCAGCTCACAGGGACAGGCTAATCAGCCCCAGCATTTT	CASSQGQANQPQHF
-	TRBV6-5	-	15	TRBJ1-2	TGTGCCAGCAGTTACGGCAGGGCGGGAAACTATGGCTACACCTTC	CASSYGRAGNYGYTF
TRBD1	TRBV18	-	15	TRBJ1-1	TGTGCCAGCTCACACATTCAGGGGGAGAACACTGAAGCTTTCTTT	CASSHIQGENTEAFF
TRBD1	TRBV6-1	-	17	TRBJ1-5	TGTGCCAGCAGTGGGTCCGGGACAGCTTATAGCAATCAGCCCCAGCATTTT	CASSGSGTAYSNQPQHF
-	TRBV30	-	15	TRBJ1-6	TGTGCCTGGATGGGGGGGCGCTCCTATAATTCACCCCTCCACTTT	CAWMGGRSYNSPLHF
-	TRBV19	-	16	TRBJ1-6	TGTGCCAGCAGAGGGAACAGGGAGAGCGGTGGTTCACCCCTCCACTTT	CASRGNRESGGSPLHF
-	TRBV7-9	-	15	TRBJ1-2	TGTGCCAGCAGCTTTGACAGGCGCCCTAACTATGGCTACACCTTC	CASSFDRRPNYGYTF
TRBD1	TRBV27	-	16	TRBJ1-3	TGTGCCAGCAGGCCCGACAGGGGTGGCTCTGGAAACACCATATATTTT	CASRPDRGGSGNTIYF
TRBD1	TRBV6-5	-	15	TRBJ1-1	TGTGCCAGCAGTCCACTACAGGGGGCGCACGCTGAAGCTTTCTTT	CASSPLQGAHAEAFF
TRBD1	TRBV6-5	medium-sized	16	TRBJ2-7	TGTGCCAGCAGTTACCCCCTACAGGGGGGAGGCTACGAGCAGTACTTC	CASSYPLQGGGYEQYF
TRBD2	TRBV30	-	12	TRBJ2-1	TGTGCCTGGAGACTAGCGGGGGGTGAGCAGTTCTTC	CAWRLAGGEQFF
-	TRBV19	-	17	TRBJ1-4	TGTGCCAGTAGTCAGAACCGCCTCGGGTCTAACGGGGAAAAACTGTTTTTT	CASSQNRLGSNGEKLFF
-	TRBV6-5	-	14	TRBJ2-7	TGTGCCAGCAGTTACTCGGCTAGCAGCGGCGAGCAGTACTTC	CASSYSASSGEQYF
-	TRBV10-3	-	13	TRBJ2-2	TGTGCCATCAGTGCCCCAGTGACCGGGGAGCTGTTTTTT	CAISAPVTGELFF
TRBD1	TRBV7-2	-	14	TRBJ2-7	TGTGCCAGCAGCTTTTTAAGGACAGGGGGCGAGCAGTACTTC	CASSFLRTGGEQYF
TRBD1	TRBV19	-	15	TRBJ2-1	TGTGCCAGTAGTATCCCCTCGGACAGGGCCCATGAGCAGTTCTTC	CASSIPSDRAHEQFF
-	TRBV5-6	-	12	TRBJ2-7	TGTGCCAGCAGCTTGCCCCCACACGAGCAGTACTTC	CASSLPPHEQYF
-	TRBV4-2	-	14	TRBJ2-7	TGTGCCAGCAGCCCCAAGGGGGGGGGCGACGAGCAGTACTTC	CASSPKGGGDEQYF
-	TRBV5-8	-	13	TRBJ1-2	TGTGCCAGCAGCTTTTCCGGAGTTTATGGCTACACCTTC	CASSFSGVYGYTF
-	TRBV5-6	-	15	TRBJ2-3	TGTGCCAGCAGCTTGGTAGGGACTAGCACAGATACGCAGTATTTT	CASSLVGTSTDTQYF
-	TRBV7-9	-	13	TRBJ2-3	TGTGCCAGCAGCTTTAGGACGATAGATACGCAGTATTTT	CASSFRTIDTQYF
-	TRBV19	-	13	TRBJ1-4	TGTGCCAGTAGTAGCCTCGGCGATGAAAAACTGTTTTTT	CASSSLGDEKLFF
TRBD2	TRBV11-2	-	15	TRBJ2-7	TGTGCCAGCAGCTCGTCCGGCGGGGGATCCTACGAGCAGTACTTC	CASSSSGGGSYEQYF
-	TRBV4-2	-	14	TRBJ2-2	TGTGCCAGCAGCCAAGGTGGAGGCACCGGGGAGCTGTTTTTT	CASSQGGGTGELFF
-	TRBV5-1	-	14	TRBJ2-3	TGCGCCAGCAGCTTGGGACTAGAGGCAGATACGCAGTATTTT	CASSLGLEADTQYF
TRBD2	TRBV5-1	-	15	TRBJ2-5	TGCGCCAGCAGCTTGTCGCTAGCGGGATATCAGACCCAGTACTTC	CASSLSLAGYQTQYF
TRBD2	TRBV29-1	few	15	TRBJ2-1	TGCAGCGTTGAAGATCTTAGCGGGGGGTACGATGAGCAGTTCTTC	CSVEDLSGGYDEQFF
-	TRBV6-5	-	12	TRBJ1-1	TGTGCCAGCAGACCATGGAACACTGAAGCTTTCTTT	CASRPWNTEAFF
TRBD2	TRBV5-1	-	16	TRBJ2-5	TGCGCCAGCAGCTCGCAACTAGCGGGTCGGGGGGAGACCCAGTACTTC	CASSSQLAGRGETQYF
-	TRBV27	few	16	TRBJ1-3	TGTGCCAGCAGTTTAAAAGGTCCGAGCTCTGGAAACACCATATATTTT	CASSLKGPSSGNTIYF
-	TRBV19	-	16	TRBJ1-3	TGTGCCAGTAGTATTTATAGATGGAGCTCTGGAAACACCATATATTTT	CASSIYRWSSGNTIYF
-	TRBV4-2	-	17	TRBJ1-2	TGTGCCAGCAGAAAGGACTCGTTTTCTTTGTCCCGGCTGGGCTACACCTTC	CASRKDSFSLSRLGYTF
-	TRBV29-1	once	13	TRBJ2-4	TGCAGCGTTGAAGTACAGGGCGGGACTATTCAGTACTTC	CSVEVQGGTIQYF
-	TRBV10-3	medium-sized	17	TRBJ1-2	TGTGCCATCAGTGACCACCCCCCCACAGGGATTTCGTATGGCTACACCTTC	CAISDHPPTGISYGYTF
TRBD2	TRBV25-1	-	15	TRBJ2-3	TGTGCCAGCAGTGAACCTAGCGGAAACACAGATACGCAGTATTTT	CASSEPSGNTDTQYF
-	TRBV5-1	-	15	TRBJ1-5	TGCGCCAGCAGCTTGGGGACCGTAACGAATCAGCCCCAGCATTTT	CASSLGTVTNQPQHF
-	TRBV7-9	-	12	TRBJ1-2	TGTGCCAGCAGCTTACAGCCGCCCGGCTACACCTTC	CASSLQPPGYTF
-	TRBV10-3	-	14	TRBJ1-5	TGTGCCATCAGTGAGGACCCAGGGAATCAGCCCCAGCATTTT	CAISEDPGNQPQHF
TRBD1	TRBV6-7	few	14	TRBJ1-2	TGTGCCAGCAGTTACCAAGGACAGGAGGATGGCTACACCTTC	CASSYQGQEDGYTF